One T cell receptor beta chain is described in this entry. These data come from a study of blood T cells in healthy people across ages. Alongside a J-beta primer mix, a sample-barcoded 5' primer served in a second PCR lasting about 6 to 12 cycles. One entry per CDR3 protein, called by TCRdb with MiXCR from the 5' RACE reads. The sample lists about 830,000 distinct CDR3 sequences; roughly 64% were seen once. This CDR3 contains 14 residues. V dropped 5 bases and J dropped 0; count of bases not matched to a gene: 4. Germline lookup yields CDR1 DFQATT and CDR2 SNEGSKA (reference sequence). Sequences were obtained from blood. V is TRBV20-1 and J is TRBJ2-1, with 7 bases matching TRBD1. The sequence derives from a man aged 25-40 years in good health. The CDR3 loop is CSARQGGSYNEQFF. CDR3 nucleotide sequence: TGCAGTGCTCGACAGGGCGGCTCCTACAATGAGCAGTTCTTC.